This passage covers 18 T cell receptor beta chains from one sample sequenced in a study of blood T cells in healthy people across ages. Together with a sample-barcoded 5' primer, a J-beta primer mix was included in a second PCR lasting about 7 to 11 cycles. TCRdb reprocessed the 5' RACE reads with MiXCR, giving one entry per CDR3 protein. The data show about 800,000 distinct CDR3 sequences, with 20% to 25% seen just once and under 4.5% held by the top ten. These data were also reused for a study on T cells of mothers and their children.

The sequencing sample was made of blood. Receptor source: a boy younger than 18 in good health.

The genes are TRBV5-4 and TRBJ2-1; a weak D match, TRBD2 (6 bases). The J call is uncertain, as TRBJ2-5 better fits the DNA end. Per the germline V gene, CDR1 is SGHNT and CDR2 is YYREEE (reference sequence). The CDR3 is made up of 16 amino acids. The CDR3 is CASSLGEGLRWETQYF. CDR3 nucleotides: TGTGCCAGCAGCTTGGGTGAAGGACTACGGTGGGAGACCCAGTACTTC.

The rearrangement links TRBV9 to TRBJ1-2, with D unresolved. The CDR3 runs 12 residues. Germline assignment: CDR1 SGDLS and CDR2 YYNGEE. V lost 3 bases and J 13 bases, leaving 16 bases between the germline ends. DNA for the CDR3: TGTGCCAGCAGCGGACGGCTATGGTTTCCCACCTTC. Translation: CASSGRLWFPTF.

The V gene is TRBV20-1, the J gene TRBJ2-7; TRBD1 matches at 7 bases. The junction had 5 bases not matched to a gene; V was cut back by 6 bases and J by 0 bases. The germline V gene has CDR1 DFQATT and CDR2 SNEGSKA (reference sequence). The CDR3 is 13 amino acids. The CDR3 loop is CSAGQANSYEQYF. CDR3 nucleotide sequence: TGCAGTGCCGGACAGGCGAACTCCTACGAGCAGTACTTC.

Regarding this clonotype: One end of the junction varies from germline; a read error may be responsible. This chain uses TRBV6-5 with TRBJ2-1, with TRBD2 identical over 11 bases. Germline loops: CDR1 MNHEY, CDR2 SVGAGI. The CDR3 contains 15 residues. CDR3 bases: TGTGCAAGCAGTTCTAGCGGGAGGACCTACAATGAGCAGTTCTTC. Its protein product is CASSSSGRTYNEQFF.

This clonotype has more than one count but fewer than ten. The chain recombines TRBV25-1 with TRBJ1-1, with D possibly TRBD1 on 5 matching bases. V lost 2 bases, J lost 0 bases, and 7 bases lay in between. Germline lookup yields CDR1 MGHDK and CDR2 SYGVNS. The CDR3 has 14 residues. The CDR3 here is CASSETGMNTEAFF. The CDR3 DNA sequence: TGTGCCAGCAGTGAAACAGGCATGAACACTGAAGCTTTCTTT.

As regards this clonotype: A junction end diverges from the germline sequence, so it may reflect a read error. The rearrangement joins TRBV7-7 to TRBJ2-5; D possibly corresponds to TRBD2 (5 bases). The J call is in doubt because the DNA end fits TRBJ2-1 better. CDR3 length: 13 amino acids. In germline, CDR1 is SSHAT, CDR2 FNYEAQ (reference sequence). The CDR3 loop reads CASSLPSGNEQFF. DNA for the CDR3: TGTGCTAGCAGCTTACCAAGCGGTAATGAGCAGTTCTTC.

There are a few counts of this clonotype. The V and J genes are TRBV7-8 and TRBJ2-4; D is uncertain. This CDR3 comprises 16 residues. V shed 5 bases and J shed 5 bases, with 19 bases lying between them. Germline CDR1 is SGHVS and CDR2 is FQNEAQ. This chain's CDR3 is CASSPNRLRRENIQYF. The CDR3 DNA sequence: TGTGCCAGCAGCCCCAATAGGCTACGTAGGGAAAACATTCAGTACTTC.

There are a few counts of this clonotype. The chain is built from TRBV20-1 and TRBJ1-4, with D unresolved. Germline lookup yields CDR1 DFQATT and CDR2 SNEGSKA (reference sequence). Between the trimmed V and J ends, which lost 3 bases and 0 bases, there was a span of 11 bases. This CDR3 has 15 amino acids. The CDR3 region has the DNA TGCAGTGCTAGCCCCAGGACCTCAACTAATGAAAAACTGTTTTTT. This translates into CSASPRTSTNEKLFF.

This rearrangement joins TRBV29-1 to TRBJ2-5; 7 bases fit TRBD1. Judging by the DNA end, TRBJ2-7 fits better; the J call may be wrong. The CDR3 loop spans 17 amino acids. Germline-derived CDR1 and CDR2 are SQVTM and ANQGSEA. This chain's CDR3 is CSVEGYGFGSGGYEQYF. The CDR3 bases are TGCAGCGTTGAGGGGTATGGATTCGGGTCAGGGGGCTACGAGCAGTACTTC.

The sample holds a few counts of this clonotype. The V and J genes are TRBV4-3 and TRBJ2-4, with D hard to call. V shed 1 base and J shed 9 bases, with 19 bases lying between them. The CDR3 consists of 16 residues. Germline V gene lookup returns CDR1 LGHNA and CDR2 YSLEER. CDR3 region: CASSQVQTLGWGIQYF. Written as DNA, the CDR3 is TGCGCCAGCAGCCAAGTCCAGACTCTAGGCTGGGGCATTCAGTACTTC.

This clonotype has just a few counts. The chain links TRBV25-1 to TRBJ1-2, with D possibly being TRBD1 (5 bases). CDR3 length: 15 residues. The V end was cut by 3 bases, the J end by 4 bases, with 15 bases between. Germline values: CDR1 MGHDK, CDR2 SYGVNS. CDR3 DNA: TGTGCCAGCAGTGAGGTCCACCGGGGCTCCTATGGCTACACCTTC. Translated, it gives CASSEVHRGSYGYTF.

The chain links TRBV15 to TRBJ2-7; D uncertain. The germline gives CDR1 LNHNV, CDR2 YYDKDF (reference sequence). The CDR3 length is 14 residues. V lost 5 bases to trimming and J lost 3 bases, with 14 bases between them. CDR3 sequence reads: CATSVGLSSYEQYF. CDR3 nucleotides: TGTGCCACCAGCGTCGGCCTCAGTAGCTACGAGCAGTACTTC.

The chain has TRBV28 and TRBJ2-1; no definite D call. The germline gives CDR1 MDHEN, CDR2 SYDVKM. This CDR3 region has 12 residues. V was trimmed by 2 bases and J by 10 bases, leaving 9 bases between them. The CDR3 nucleotides are TGTGCCAGCAGTTTAGTACAGAGCGAGCAGTTCTTC. This codes for CASSLVQSEQFF.

The chain is built from TRBV29-1 and TRBJ2-5; 7 bases are shared with TRBD1. Germline V gene sequence: CDR1 SQVTM, CDR2 ANQGSEA. V shed 8 bases and J 5 bases; nucleotides not matched to a gene: 8. This CDR3 region has 12 residues. The CDR3 DNA reads as TGCAGCTTGACAGGGTTTGGGGAGACCCAGTACTTC. Its translation is CSLTGFGETQYF.

The rearrangement uses TRBV3-1 and TRBJ1-2; D remains unclear. There are 12 residues in the CDR3. Germline-derived CDR1 and CDR2 are LGHDT and YNNKEL (reference sequence). Trimming left V 1 base short and J 8 bases short, with 8 bases between. This CDR3 reads CASSQAGWGYTF. CDR3 nucleotides: TGTGCCAGCAGCCAAGCCGGTTGGGGCTACACCTTC.

This clonotype turned up a few times. The rearrangement uses TRBV3-1 and TRBJ2-7; D is possibly TRBD1 or TRBD2 (5 bases each). With 1 base removed from V and 6 bases from J, the gap between germline ends came to 7 bases. The germline gives CDR1 LGHDT, CDR2 YNNKEL (reference sequence). This CDR3 region has 12 residues. This CDR3 reads CASSQGDPEQYF. In DNA form, the CDR3 reads TGTGCCAGCAGCCAAGGGGACCCCGAGCAGTACTTC.

This clonotype was detected a few times. The chain is built from TRBV7-9 and TRBJ2-7; D tentatively fits TRBD1 or TRBD2 (6 bases each). The CDR3 has 17 residues. The germline V and J ends were trimmed by 6 bases and 3 bases, with 24 bases remaining between them. The germline gives CDR1 SEHNR, CDR2 FQNEAQ (reference sequence). The CDR3 is CASRSGEVMDGGYEQYF. CDR3 DNA sequence: TGTGCCAGCAGATCAGGGGAGGTCATGGACGGAGGCTACGAGCAGTACTTC.

This clonotype was counted between two and nine times. Given a much more abundant clone one base away, this may be a read error. This chain connects TRBV9 to TRBJ2-1, with D perhaps TRBD1 or TRBD2 (6 bases each). Germline V CDR1 and CDR2: SGDLS, YYNGEE. The CDR3 consists of 15 residues. The CDR3 loop is CASSVIGGSYNKQFF. For the CDR3, the DNA is TGTGCCAGCAGCGTTATAGGGGGGAGTTACAATAAGCAGTTCTTC.